The clone carrying this T cell receptor beta chain was counted many times. Its antigen remains unknown. From RNA, the CDR3 regions of TCR beta chains were amplified and sequenced. HTBI primers served in a first-round RT-PCR, which a second-round multiplex PCR followed. TCRdb passed the multiplex PCR reads through MiXCR, listing each CDR3 protein once. The table lists roughly 400,000 distinct CDR3 sequences, approximately 18% of them singletons. These data come from a study of Graves' ophthalmopathy and Graves' hyperthyroidism. Whole-study results and caveats: Blood repertoires reportedly contained most expanded thyroid clonotypes above 0.001 frequency. This model predicted ophthalmopathy progression (sensitivity around 70%, specificity about 73%).

The diagnostic workup employed clinical symptoms, serum thyroxine, TRAb, thyroid ultrasound and orbital computed tomography. The CDR3 contains 15 residues. Trimming at V came to 5 bases and at J to 1 base, leaving 4 bases not matched to a gene. The sequence derives from an adult woman with stable Graves' hyperthyroidism. The rearrangement uses TRBV12-3 or TRBV12-4 and TRBJ2-2; 7 bases agree with TRBD1. Sequencing used peripheral blood. DNA for the CDR3: TGTGCCAGCAGTCCCCAGGGGGTGAACACCGGGGAGCTGTTTTTT. Its protein is CASSPQGVNTGELFF.